This T cell receptor (beta chain) was captured in a study of blood T cell repertoires in COVID-19. As for the study in general: Sample material is recorded as cDNA or gDNA derived from T cells, B-cell-depleted T cells, or PBMCs.

Source study methods: Cell counts per sample came from amplifying reference gene primers. Data came from immunoSEQ multiplex PCR; TCRdb stores just in-frame clones and leaves some out. The V and J calls and clone size come from that table; D and trimming were worked out from the DNA. The sample has more than 300,000 clones; more than 75% are singletons. This CDR3 is 15 amino acids long. V lost 0 bases, J lost 4 bases, and 13 bases lay in between. CDR1 is SGHNT, CDR2 YYREEE, per germline (reference sequence). Individuals aged roughly 18 to 100 years were recruited from 20 to 25 US areas. The sequence came from a woman aged 18 to 35 who had recovered from COVID-19. The chain uses TRBV5-4 and TRBJ2-5, with D perhaps matching TRBD1 (5 bases). What was sequenced was PBMCs or T cells enriched from blood (not recorded which). As DNA, the CDR3 is TGTGCCAGCAGCTTGGGGGGTCAGGGTGGAGAGACCCAGTACTTC. Translating it yields CASSLGGQGGETQYF.